This T cell receptor (beta chain) was obtained from a study of a mutant IDH1 vaccine in newly diagnosed glioma. Time point meaning: week 5, during vaccination. Every vaccination contained 300 ug of the mutant IDH1 20-mer peptide and was paired with topical imiquimod. The assay was immunoSEQ multiplex PCR, and TCRdb's table has in-frame clones only and misses some. The sample includes about 30,000 clones, about nine tenths of them seen just once. Comments on this clone: Its specificity is unknown.

This CDR3 is 12 amino acids long. V was cut by 7 bases and J by 6 bases, with 13 bases left in between. Germline assignment: CDR1 SNHLY and CDR2 FYNNEI. The chain is built from TRBV2 and TRBJ2-7; TRBD1 might be the D (5 bases). The sequencing used peripheral blood mononuclear cells (PBMCs), collected from a glioma patient whose treatment included an IDH1 peptide vaccine. The source is a woman in her thirties or forties with glioma. Some clones in this sample may be carry-over from other donors' samples. The CDR3 here is CASNGDSGEQYF. The CDR3 DNA reads as TGTGCCAGCAACGGTGACAGTGGCGAGCAGTACTTC.